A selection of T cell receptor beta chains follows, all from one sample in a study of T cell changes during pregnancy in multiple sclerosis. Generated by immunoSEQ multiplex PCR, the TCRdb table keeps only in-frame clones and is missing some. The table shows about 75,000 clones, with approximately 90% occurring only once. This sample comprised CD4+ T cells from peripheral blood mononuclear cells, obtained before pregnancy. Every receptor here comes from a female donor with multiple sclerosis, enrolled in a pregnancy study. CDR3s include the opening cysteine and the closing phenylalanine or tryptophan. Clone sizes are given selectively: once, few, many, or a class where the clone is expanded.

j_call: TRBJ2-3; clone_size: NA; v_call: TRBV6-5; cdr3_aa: CASSYSGHPTDTQYF
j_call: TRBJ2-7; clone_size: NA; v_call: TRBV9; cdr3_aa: CASSVQGNNGDQQYF
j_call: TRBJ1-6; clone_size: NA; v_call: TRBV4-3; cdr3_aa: CASSRAEGESGHWSPLHF
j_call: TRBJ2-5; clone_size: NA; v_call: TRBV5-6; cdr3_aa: CASSYHRDRGETQYF
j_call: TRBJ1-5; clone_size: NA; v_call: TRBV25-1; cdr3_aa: CASTSGPGGQPQHF
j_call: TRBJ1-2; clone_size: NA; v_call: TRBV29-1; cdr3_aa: CSVSGWGYGYTF
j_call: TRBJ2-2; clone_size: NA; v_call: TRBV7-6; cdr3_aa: CASSLATGAGELFF
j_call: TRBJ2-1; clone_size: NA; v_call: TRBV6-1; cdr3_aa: CASSGGGGSSYNEQFF
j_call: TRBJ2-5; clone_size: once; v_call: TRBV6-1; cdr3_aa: CASSEGPSGGETQYF
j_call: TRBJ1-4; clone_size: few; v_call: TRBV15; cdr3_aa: CATSKNRGFNEKLFF
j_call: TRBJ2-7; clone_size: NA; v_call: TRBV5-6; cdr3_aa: CASSLPGLDTYEQYF
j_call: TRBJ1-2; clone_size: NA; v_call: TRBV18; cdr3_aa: CASSPPGLGGYTF
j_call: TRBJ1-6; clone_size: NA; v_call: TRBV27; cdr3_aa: CASRRQTGARRNSPLHF
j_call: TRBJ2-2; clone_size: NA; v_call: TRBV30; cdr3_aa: CAWSLTAGGLFF
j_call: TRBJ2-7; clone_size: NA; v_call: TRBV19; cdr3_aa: CASSIRLAVGAPEQYF
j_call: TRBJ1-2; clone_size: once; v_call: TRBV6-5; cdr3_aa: CASRDPVAEGYTF
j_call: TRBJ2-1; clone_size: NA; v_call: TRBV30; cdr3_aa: CAWSVRLAGGVGNEQFF
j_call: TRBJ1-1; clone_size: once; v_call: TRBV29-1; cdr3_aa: CSVRQGAAEAFF
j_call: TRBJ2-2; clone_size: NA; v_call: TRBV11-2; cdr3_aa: CASSLDRGNTGELFF
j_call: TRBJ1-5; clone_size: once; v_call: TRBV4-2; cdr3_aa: CTSSRTGTGNSRPQHF
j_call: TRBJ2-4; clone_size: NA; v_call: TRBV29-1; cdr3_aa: CSVEGTTKNIQYF
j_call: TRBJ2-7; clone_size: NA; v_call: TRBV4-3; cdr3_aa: CASSQEVELHYEQYF
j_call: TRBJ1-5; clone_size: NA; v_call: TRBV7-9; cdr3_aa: CASSLGRGENSNQPQHF
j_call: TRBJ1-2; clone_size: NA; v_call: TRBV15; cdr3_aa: CATSRGQGDGYTF
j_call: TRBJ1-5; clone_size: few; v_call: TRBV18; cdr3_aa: CASSPPGENQPQHF
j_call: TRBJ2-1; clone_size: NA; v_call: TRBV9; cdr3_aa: CASSSRLAEQFF
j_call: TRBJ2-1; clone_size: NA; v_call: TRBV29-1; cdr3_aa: CSVALAGEIEQFF
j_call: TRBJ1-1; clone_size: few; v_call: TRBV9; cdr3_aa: CASSVTRGTEAFF
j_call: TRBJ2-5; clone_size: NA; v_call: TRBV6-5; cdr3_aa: CASSYSSGSGGETQYF
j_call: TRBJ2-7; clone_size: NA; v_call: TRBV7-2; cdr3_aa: CASSLVSDSSYEQYF
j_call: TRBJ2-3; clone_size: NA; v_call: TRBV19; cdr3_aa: CASRSLAGETDTQYF
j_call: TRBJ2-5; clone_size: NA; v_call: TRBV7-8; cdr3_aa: CASSLRLDVKTQYF
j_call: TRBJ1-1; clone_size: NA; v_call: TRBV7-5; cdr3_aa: CARSLKTGTRSTEAFF
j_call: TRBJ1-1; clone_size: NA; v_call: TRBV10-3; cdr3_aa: CAISAGGTEAFF
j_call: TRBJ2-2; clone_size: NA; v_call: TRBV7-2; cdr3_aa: CASSYAGTRGTGELFF
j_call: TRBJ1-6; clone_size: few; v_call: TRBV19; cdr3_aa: CASSLDRGSSPLHF
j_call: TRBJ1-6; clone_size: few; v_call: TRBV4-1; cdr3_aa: CASSLDQTPTPLHF
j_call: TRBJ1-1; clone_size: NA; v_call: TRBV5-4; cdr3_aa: CASSSLAGGPAFF
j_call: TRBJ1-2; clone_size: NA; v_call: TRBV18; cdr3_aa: CASSPRDRSINYGYTF
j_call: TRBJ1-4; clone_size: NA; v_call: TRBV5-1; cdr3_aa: CASSTWGVLGEKLFF
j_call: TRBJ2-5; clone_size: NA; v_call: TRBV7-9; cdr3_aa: CASSLFGTGAYQETQYF
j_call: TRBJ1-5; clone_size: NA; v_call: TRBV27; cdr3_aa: CASSPRGPGGTSSNQPQHF
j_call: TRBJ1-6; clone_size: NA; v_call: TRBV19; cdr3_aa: CASNTGGTRNSPLHF
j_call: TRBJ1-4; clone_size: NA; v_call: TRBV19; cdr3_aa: CASQGQAATNEKLFF
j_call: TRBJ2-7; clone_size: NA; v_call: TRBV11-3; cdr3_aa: CASSFRVSYEQYF
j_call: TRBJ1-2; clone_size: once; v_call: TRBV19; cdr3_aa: CASSKNRQGGTGGYTF